Following are 19 T cell receptor beta chains from one sample sequenced in a study of blood T cell repertoires in COVID-19. TCRdb keeps only in-frame clones here, not all; method: immunoSEQ multiplex PCR. The sample yields about 74,000 clones, approximately 78% seen once. Input material: peripheral blood. The receptor set was obtained from a human donor in a cohort sampled during active COVID-19.

The rearrangement joins TRBV7-2 to TRBJ2-1; D possibly corresponds to TRBD1 (6 bases). With 5 bases removed from V and 10 bases from J, the gap between germline ends came to 12 bases. Per germline, CDR1 SGHTA and CDR2 FQGNSA. The CDR3 consists of 12 residues. CDR3 protein: CASSATGTEQFF. CDR3 bases: TGTGCCAGCAGCGCCACCGGGACAGAGCAGTTCTTC.

V usage is TRBV30 and J usage is TRBJ1-5; the D is unclear. Trimming removed 1 base from V and 8 bases from J, with 18 bases in between. Germline values: CDR1 GTSNPN, CDR2 SVGIG (reference sequence). This CDR3 comprises 15 residues. CDR3 loop: CAWSASLTGMKPQHF. The CDR3 DNA reads TGTGCCTGGAGTGCTTCTCTCACGGGGATGAAGCCCCAGCATTTT.

In this sample, this clone turned up a few times. In nucleotides, the CDR3 is TGTGCCAGCAGCTTAGGAGCCTACGAGCAGTACTTC. This translates into CASSLGAYEQYF. This rearrangement joins TRBV7-9 to TRBJ2-7; no definite D call. The CDR3 consists of 12 residues. V was pared by 1 base and J by 2 bases, with 3 bases between. From germline, CDR1 is SEHNR and CDR2 FQNEAQ (reference sequence).

The rearrangement joins TRBV5-1 to TRBJ1-4, with TRBD1 identical over 7 bases. Unmatched junction bases numbered 7, after V lost 4 bases and J lost 7 bases. The length of the CDR3 is 14 residues. In germline, CDR1 is SGHRS, CDR2 YFSETQ. CDR3 DNA: TGCGCCAGCAGCCCCAGGGGGAGAGGTGAAAAACTGTTTTTT. Protein sequence: CASSPRGRGEKLFF.

This chain joins TRBV7-9 and TRBJ1-5; TRBD1 matches 9 bases. Germline V gene data show CDR1 as SEHNR and CDR2 as FQNEAQ (reference sequence). J gave up 2 bases and V 2 bases, and 4 bases lay outside the gene matches. This CDR3 has 16 residues. CDR3 residues: CASSLWTGDGNQPQHF. Here the CDR3 DNA reads TGTGCCAGCAGCTTATGGACAGGGGATGGCAATCAGCCCCAGCATTTT.

This clone was picked up one time. The gene calls are TRBV6-1 and TRBJ2-1, with 10 bases matching TRBD1. This CDR3 is built from 16 residues. The V gene end was trimmed by 6 bases and the J gene end by 1 base; junction bases not matched to a gene: 6. CDR1 and CDR2 from the germline V gene are MNHNS and SASEGT. CDR3 in DNA: TGTGCCAGCAGAGAAAGGACAGGGGGTTCCTACAATGAGCAGTTCTTC. Translated, it gives CASRERTGGSYNEQFF.

V gene TRBV12-5 combines with J gene TRBJ2-2, with D possibly TRBD1 on 8 matching bases. Trimming left V 7 bases short and J 0 bases short, with 21 bases between. The CDR3 contains 18 residues. CDR1 and CDR2 (germline): LGHNT, FRNRAP. CDR3 DNA sequence: TGTGCTAGTGCTCAGCTCACAGGGGGGGTCTCGAACACCGGGGAGCTGTTTTTT. Its translation is CASAQLTGGVSNTGELFF.

The chain couples TRBV2 to TRBJ2-3, with 10 nucleotides matching TRBD2. CDR1 SNHLY and CDR2 FYNNEI come from the germline V gene. The V and J ends lost 4 bases and 2 bases, in that order; junction bases with no gene match: 9. The CDR3 is 17 residues long. The CDR3 loop reads CASSGRGLAEYTDTQYF. The DNA for the CDR3 is TGTGCCAGCAGTGGCCGAGGACTAGCGGAATACACAGATACGCAGTATTTT.

The gene calls are TRBV16 and TRBJ1-2; D might be TRBD1 (6 bases). The CDR3 sequence is 16 residues long. Trimming removed 0 bases from V and 6 bases from J, with 17 bases in between. Germline lookup yields CDR1 KGHSY and CDR2 FQNENV. CDR3 nucleotides: TGTGCCAGCAGCCAATCTGGCCTGGGGGCGTCGGATGGCTACACCTTC. Translation gives CASSQSGLGASDGYTF. Drawing the rest from reference TRBV16 and TRBJ1-2, the complete variable domain is GEEVAQTPKHLVRGEGQKAKLYCAPIKGHSYVFWYQQVLKNEFKFLISFQNENVFDETGMPKERFSAKCLPNSPCSLEIQATKLEDSAVYFCASSQSGLGASDGYTFGSGTRLTVV.

V usage is TRBV6-1 and J usage is TRBJ1-1; weak D call: TRBD1 (6 bases). V was pared by 3 bases and J by 4 bases, with 15 bases between. This CDR3 contains 15 residues. Germline V lookup: CDR1 MNHNS, CDR2 SASEGT. For the CDR3, the DNA is TGTGCCAGCAGTGAGGGAACAGGGAGGGTCACTGAAGCTTTCTTT. It encodes CASSEGTGRVTEAFF.

This clone occurred once. J is TRBJ1-2 and V is TRBV9; D is unclear. Germline V gene lookup returns CDR1 SGDLS and CDR2 YYNGEE. Deletions cut 3 bases from V and 2 bases from J, with 8 bases between. The CDR3 runs to 13 residues. The CDR3 DNA sequence: TGTGCCAGCAGCGCACAACAAAACTATGGCTACACCTTC. Encoded protein: CASSAQQNYGYTF. Full variable domain (missing parts from reference TRBV9 and TRBJ1-2): DSGVTQTPKHLITATGQRVTLRCSPRSGDLSVYWYQQSLDQGLQFLIQYYNGEERAKGNILERFSAQQFPDLHSELNLSSLELGDSALYFCASSAQQNYGYTFGSGTRLTVV.

At least ten counts were recorded for this clone. The V call is TRBV4-2, the J call TRBJ2-7; weak D call: TRBD1 (5 bases). Trimming pared 1 base from V and 9 bases from J, leaving 13 bases between. Germline loops: CDR1 LGHNA, CDR2 YNFKEQ. The CDR3 sequence is 13 residues long. CDR3 region: CASSQAGVRGQYF. CDR3 coding DNA: TGTGCCAGCAGCCAAGCCGGAGTTAGGGGGCAGTACTTC.

V and J are TRBV20-1 and TRBJ2-7, with D perhaps TRBD2 (6 bases). V lost 6 bases and J 7 bases, leaving 10 bases between the germline ends. The CDR3 is made up of 10 amino acids. Germline CDR1 reads DFQATT; CDR2 reads SNEGSKA (reference sequence). The CDR3 DNA sequence: TGCAGTGCGGCGGAGGGGGAGCAGTACTTC. Amino acids: CSAAEGEQYF.

This clone is a singleton in its sample. The chain links TRBV19 to TRBJ2-7, with a tentative D call TRBD2 (6 bases). CDR3 length: 15 residues. The V gene lost 4 bases and the J gene lost 0 bases, with 13 bases spanning the gap. Germline loops: CDR1 LNHDA, CDR2 SQIVND (reference sequence). This CDR3 reads CASSRTITSSYEQYF. DNA of the CDR3: TGTGCCAGTAGTAGGACTATCACGAGCTCCTACGAGCAGTACTTC.

The chain combines TRBV10-2 with TRBJ1-5, with D uncertain. The V and J ends lost 2 bases and 7 bases respectively, with 12 bases between them. The CDR3 is made up of 14 amino acids. Per germline, CDR1 WSHSY and CDR2 SAAADI. CDR3 residues: CASSENSVLQPQHF. DNA of the CDR3: TGCGCCAGCAGTGAGAATAGCGTTTTGCAGCCCCAGCATTTT.

This sequence joins TRBV3-1 (or the pseudogene TRBV3-2) and TRBJ1-2; D is possibly TRBD1 (6 bases). Per germline, CDR1 LGHDT and CDR2 YNNKEL (reference sequence). The CDR3 is made up of 17 amino acids. V dropped 1 base and J dropped 7 bases, with 22 bases sitting between them. The CDR3 spells CASSQVTGSGLRFGYTF. For the CDR3, the DNA is TGTGCCAGCAGCCAAGTTACAGGGTCTGGTCTTAGATTTGGCTACACCTTC.

The chain carries TRBV5-1 and TRBJ2-7; 10 nucleotides match TRBD2. Germline CDR1 reads SGHRS; CDR2 reads YFSETQ. The CDR3 contains 18 residues. V shed 0 bases, J shed 0 bases, and the junction held 9 bases outside the gene matches. The CDR3 sequence: CASSLVASGSSFSYEQYF. CDR3 nucleotide sequence: TGCGCCAGCAGCTTGGTGGCTAGCGGGAGTTCCTTCTCCTACGAGCAGTACTTC.

CDR3 sequence: CASSLFHRDYEQYF. CDR3 DNA sequence: TGTGCCAGCAGCCTCTTCCACCGGGACTACGAGCAGTACTTC. The gene calls are TRBV7-2 and TRBJ2-7, with D possibly being TRBD2 (5 bases). V was clipped by 5 bases and J by 3 bases, with 14 bases between them. The CDR3 is 14 amino acids. Germline V CDR1 and CDR2: SGHTA, FQGNSA.

V gene TRBV11-2 combines with J gene TRBJ2-5, with D possibly TRBD1 on 5 matching bases. The CDR3 spans 13 residues. Germline V gene data show CDR1 as SGHAT and CDR2 as FQNNGV. Trimming stripped 1 base from V and 2 bases from J, with 5 bases between. The CDR3 bases are TGTGCCAGCAGCTTAGGACAGCAAGAGACCCAGTACTTC. Amino acids: CASSLGQQETQYF.